This T cell receptor (beta chain) was sequenced in a study of T cell changes during pregnancy in multiple sclerosis. CDR1 and CDR2 from the germline V gene are MNHEY and SMNVEV (reference sequence). The CDR3 totals 13 residues. V was shortened by 11 bases and J by 0 bases, with 13 bases between the two germline ends. Generated by immunoSEQ multiplex PCR, the TCRdb table keeps only in-frame clones and is missing some. The data hold around 60,000 clones, with 93% observed a single time. Sequencing used CD4+ T cells from peripheral blood mononuclear cells, obtained before pregnancy. This chain uses TRBV27 with TRBJ1-1; D may be TRBD1 (5 bases). This receptor was identified in a female donor with multiple sclerosis, enrolled in a pregnancy study. The CDR3 DNA sequence: TGTGCCTCCAGCGGGGGGATGAACACTGAAGCTTTCTTT. Residues: CASSGGMNTEAFF.